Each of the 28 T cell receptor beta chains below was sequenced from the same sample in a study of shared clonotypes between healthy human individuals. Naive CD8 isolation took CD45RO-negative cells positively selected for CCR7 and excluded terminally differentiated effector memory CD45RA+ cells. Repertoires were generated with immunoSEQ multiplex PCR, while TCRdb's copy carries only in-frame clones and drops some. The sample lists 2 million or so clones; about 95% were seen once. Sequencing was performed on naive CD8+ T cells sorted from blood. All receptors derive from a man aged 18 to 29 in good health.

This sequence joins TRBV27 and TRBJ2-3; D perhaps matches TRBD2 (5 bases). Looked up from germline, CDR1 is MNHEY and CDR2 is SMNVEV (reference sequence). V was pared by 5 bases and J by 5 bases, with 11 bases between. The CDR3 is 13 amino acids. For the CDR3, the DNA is TGTGCCAGCAGTCAAGTCGGGGAAGATACGCAGTATTTT. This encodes CASSQVGEDTQYF.

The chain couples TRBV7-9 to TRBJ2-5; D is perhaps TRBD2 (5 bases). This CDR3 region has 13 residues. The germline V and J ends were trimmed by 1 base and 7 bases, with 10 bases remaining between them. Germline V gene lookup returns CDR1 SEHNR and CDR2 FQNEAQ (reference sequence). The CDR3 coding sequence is TGTGCCAGCAGCTTAGGGGGTGAGGGGACCCAGTACTTC. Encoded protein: CASSLGGEGTQYF. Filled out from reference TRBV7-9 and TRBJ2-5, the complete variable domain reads DTGVSQNPRHKITKRGQNVTFRCDPISEHNRLYWYRQTLGQGPEFLTYFQNEAQLEKSRLLSDRFSAERPKGSFSTLEIQRTEQGDSAMYLCASSLGGEGTQYFGPGTRLLVL.

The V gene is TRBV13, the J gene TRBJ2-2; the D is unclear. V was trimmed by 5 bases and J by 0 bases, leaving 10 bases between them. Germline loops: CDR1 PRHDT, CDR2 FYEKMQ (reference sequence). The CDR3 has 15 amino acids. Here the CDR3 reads CASSPRTANTGELFF. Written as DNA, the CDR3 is TGTGCCAGCAGCCCCCGGACGGCGAACACCGGGGAGCTGTTTTTT.

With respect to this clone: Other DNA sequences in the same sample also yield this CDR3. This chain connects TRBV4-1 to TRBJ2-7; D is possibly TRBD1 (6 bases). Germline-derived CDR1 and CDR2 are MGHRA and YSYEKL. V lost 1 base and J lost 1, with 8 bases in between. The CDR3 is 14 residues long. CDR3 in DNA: TGCGCCAGCAGCCAAGGACAGGTTTCCTACGAGCAGTACTTC. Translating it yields CASSQGQVSYEQYF.

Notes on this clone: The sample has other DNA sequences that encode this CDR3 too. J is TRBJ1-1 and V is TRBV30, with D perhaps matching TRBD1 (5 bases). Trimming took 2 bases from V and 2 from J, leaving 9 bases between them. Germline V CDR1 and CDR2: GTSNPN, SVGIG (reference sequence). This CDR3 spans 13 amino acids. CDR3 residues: CAWSYQGNTEAFF. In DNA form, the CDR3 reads TGTGCCTGGAGTTACCAGGGAAACACTGAAGCTTTCTTT.

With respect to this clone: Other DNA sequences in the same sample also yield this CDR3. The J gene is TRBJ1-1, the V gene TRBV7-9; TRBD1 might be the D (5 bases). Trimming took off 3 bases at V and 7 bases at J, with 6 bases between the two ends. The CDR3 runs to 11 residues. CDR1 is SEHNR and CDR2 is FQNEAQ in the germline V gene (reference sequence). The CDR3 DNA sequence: TGTGCCAGCAGCTTGGGGCTTGAAGCTTTCTTT. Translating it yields CASSLGLEAFF.

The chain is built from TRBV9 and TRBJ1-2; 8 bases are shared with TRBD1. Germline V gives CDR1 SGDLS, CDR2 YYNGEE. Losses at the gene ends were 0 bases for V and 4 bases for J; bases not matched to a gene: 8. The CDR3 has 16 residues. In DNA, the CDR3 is TGTGCCAGCAGCGTAGGAGGGACAGGAGTATTCTATGGCTACACCTTC. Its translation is CASSVGGTGVFYGYTF.

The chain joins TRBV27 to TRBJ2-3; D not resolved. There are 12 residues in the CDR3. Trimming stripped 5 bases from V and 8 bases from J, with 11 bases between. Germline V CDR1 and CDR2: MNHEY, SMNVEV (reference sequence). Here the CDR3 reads CASSPYRGTQYF. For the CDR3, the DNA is TGTGCCAGCAGTCCGTACAGAGGTACGCAGTATTTT.

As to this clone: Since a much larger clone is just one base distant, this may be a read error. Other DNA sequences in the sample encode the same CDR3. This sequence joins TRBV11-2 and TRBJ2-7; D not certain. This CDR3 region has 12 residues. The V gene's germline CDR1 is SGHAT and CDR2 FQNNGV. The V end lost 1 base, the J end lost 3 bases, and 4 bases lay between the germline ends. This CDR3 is CASSLGVYEQYF. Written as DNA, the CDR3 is TGTGCCAGCAGCTTAGGAGTCTACGAGCAGTACTTC.

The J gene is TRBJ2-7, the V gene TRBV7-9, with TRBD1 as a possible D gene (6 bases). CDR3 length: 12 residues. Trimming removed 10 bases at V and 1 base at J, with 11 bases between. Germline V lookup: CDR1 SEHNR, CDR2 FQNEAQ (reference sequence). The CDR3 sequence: CAIQDSSYEQYF. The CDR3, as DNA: TGTGCCATCCAGGACAGTTCCTACGAGCAGTACTTC.

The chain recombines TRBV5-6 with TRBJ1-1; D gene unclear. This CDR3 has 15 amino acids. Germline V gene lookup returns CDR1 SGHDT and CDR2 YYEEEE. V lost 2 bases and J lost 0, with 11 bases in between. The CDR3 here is CASSFSQEVNTEAFF. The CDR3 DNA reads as TGTGCCAGCAGCTTCTCGCAGGAGGTGAACACTGAAGCTTTCTTT.

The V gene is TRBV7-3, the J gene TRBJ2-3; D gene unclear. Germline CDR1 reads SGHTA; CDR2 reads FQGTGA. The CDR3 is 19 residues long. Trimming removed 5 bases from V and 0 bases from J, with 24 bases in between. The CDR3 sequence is CASSQTVSGVLISTDTQYF. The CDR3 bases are TGTGCCAGCAGCCAAACCGTTTCTGGGGTGCTTATTAGCACAGATACGCAGTATTTT.

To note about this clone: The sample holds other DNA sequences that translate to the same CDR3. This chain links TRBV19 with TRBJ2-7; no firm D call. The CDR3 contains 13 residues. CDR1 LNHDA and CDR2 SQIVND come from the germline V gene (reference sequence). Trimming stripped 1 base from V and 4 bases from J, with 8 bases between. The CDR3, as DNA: TGTGCCAGTAGTATAGGAGTCCCTTACGAGCAGTACTTC. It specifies CASSIGVPYEQYF. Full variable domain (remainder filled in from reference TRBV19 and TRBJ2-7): DGGITQSPKYLFRKEGQNVTLSCEQNLNHDAMYWYRQDPGQGLRLIYYSQIVNDFQKGDIAEGYSVSREKKESFPLTVTSAQKNPTAFYLCASSIGVPYEQYFGPGTRLTVT.

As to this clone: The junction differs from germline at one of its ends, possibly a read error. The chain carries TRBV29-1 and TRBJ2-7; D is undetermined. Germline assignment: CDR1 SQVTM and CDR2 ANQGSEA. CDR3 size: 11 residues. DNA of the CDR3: TGCAGCGTTCAAGACTCCTACGAGCAGTACTTC. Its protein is CSVQDSYEQYF.

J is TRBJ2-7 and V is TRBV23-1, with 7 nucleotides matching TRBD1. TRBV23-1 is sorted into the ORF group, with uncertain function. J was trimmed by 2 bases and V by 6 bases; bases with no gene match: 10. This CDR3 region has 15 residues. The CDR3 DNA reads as TGCGCCAGCAGCCAAGGGACAGTGGTAGCCTACGAGCAGTACTTC. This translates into CASSQGTVVAYEQYF.

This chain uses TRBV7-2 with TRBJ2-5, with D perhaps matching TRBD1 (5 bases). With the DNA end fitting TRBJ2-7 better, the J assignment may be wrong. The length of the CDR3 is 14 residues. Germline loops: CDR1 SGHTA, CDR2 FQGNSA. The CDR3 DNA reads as TGTGCCAGCAGCTTAGGTACAGGCAGCTACGAGCAGTACTTC. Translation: CASSLGTGSYEQYF.

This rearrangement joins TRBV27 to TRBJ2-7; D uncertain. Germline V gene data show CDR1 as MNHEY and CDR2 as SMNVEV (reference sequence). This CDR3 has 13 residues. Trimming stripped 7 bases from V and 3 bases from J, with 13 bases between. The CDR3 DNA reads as TGTGCCAGCAAAGAAGGAATGGTCTACGAGCAGTACTTC. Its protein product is CASKEGMVYEQYF.

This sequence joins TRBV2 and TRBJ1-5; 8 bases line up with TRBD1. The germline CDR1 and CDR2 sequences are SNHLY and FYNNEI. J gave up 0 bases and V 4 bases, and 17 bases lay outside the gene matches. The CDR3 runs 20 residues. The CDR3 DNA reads TGTGCCAGCAGTGTTAACGTGGGACAGGTGGGCCATTATAGCAATCAGCCCCAGCATTTT. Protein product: CASSVNVGQVGHYSNQPQHF.

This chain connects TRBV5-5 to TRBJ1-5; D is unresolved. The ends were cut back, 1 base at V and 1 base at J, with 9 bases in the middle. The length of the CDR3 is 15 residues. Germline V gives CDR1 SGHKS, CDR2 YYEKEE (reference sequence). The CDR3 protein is CASSLNTWSNQPQHF. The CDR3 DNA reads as TGTGCCAGCAGCTTGAACACATGGAGCAATCAGCCCCAGCATTTT.

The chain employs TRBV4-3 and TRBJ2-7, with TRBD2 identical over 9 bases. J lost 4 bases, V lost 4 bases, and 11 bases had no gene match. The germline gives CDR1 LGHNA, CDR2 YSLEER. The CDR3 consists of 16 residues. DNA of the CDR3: TGCGCCAGCAGCCCCGGTGGGATAGCGGGAGTGTACGAGCAGTACTTC. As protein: CASSPGGIAGVYEQYF.

The CDR3 DNA sequence: TGCGCCAGCAGCCTAGGGACAGGGCCTAATCAGCCCCAGCATTTT. Its translation: CASSLGTGPNQPQHF. The V gene is TRBV4-3, the J gene TRBJ1-5; the match to TRBD1 covers 9 bases. Germline values: CDR1 LGHNA, CDR2 YSLEER. V trimming: 4 bases; J trimming: 4 bases; junction bases outside the gene matches: 5. The CDR3 is 15 residues long.

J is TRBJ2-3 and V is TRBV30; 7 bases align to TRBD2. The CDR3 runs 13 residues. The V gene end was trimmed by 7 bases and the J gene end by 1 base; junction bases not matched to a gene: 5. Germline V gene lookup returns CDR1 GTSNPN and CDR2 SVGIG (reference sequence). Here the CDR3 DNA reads TGTGCCTCCCCTGGGGGGGGCACAGATACGCAGTATTTT. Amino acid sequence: CASPGGGTDTQYF.

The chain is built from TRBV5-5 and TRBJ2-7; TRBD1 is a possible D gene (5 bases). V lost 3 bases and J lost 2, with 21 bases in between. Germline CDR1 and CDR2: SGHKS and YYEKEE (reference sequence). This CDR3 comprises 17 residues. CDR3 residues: CASSSNRGGALPYEQYF. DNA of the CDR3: TGTGCCAGCAGCTCCAATAGGGGTGGAGCCCTACCCTACGAGCAGTACTTC.

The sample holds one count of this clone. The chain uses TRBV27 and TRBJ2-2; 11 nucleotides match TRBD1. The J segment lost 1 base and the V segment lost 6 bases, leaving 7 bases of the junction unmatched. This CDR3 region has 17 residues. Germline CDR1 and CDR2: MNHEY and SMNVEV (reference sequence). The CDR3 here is CASSYWDRGENTGELFF. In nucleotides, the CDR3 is TGTGCCAGCAGCTATTGGGACAGGGGGGAGAACACCGGGGAGCTGTTTTTT.

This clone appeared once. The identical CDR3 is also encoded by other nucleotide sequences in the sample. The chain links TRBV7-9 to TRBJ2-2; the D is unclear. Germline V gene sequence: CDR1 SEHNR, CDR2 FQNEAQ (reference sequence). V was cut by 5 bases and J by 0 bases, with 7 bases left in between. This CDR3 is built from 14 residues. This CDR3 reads CASSPDPNTGELFF. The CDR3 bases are TGTGCCAGCAGCCCGGACCCGAACACCGGGGAGCTGTTTTTT. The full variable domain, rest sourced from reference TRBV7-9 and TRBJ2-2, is DTGVSQNPRHKITKRGQNVTFRCDPISEHNRLYWYRQTLGQGPEFLTYFQNEAQLEKSRLLSDRFSAERPKGSFSTLEIQRTEQGDSAMYLCASSPDPNTGELFFGEGSRLTVL.

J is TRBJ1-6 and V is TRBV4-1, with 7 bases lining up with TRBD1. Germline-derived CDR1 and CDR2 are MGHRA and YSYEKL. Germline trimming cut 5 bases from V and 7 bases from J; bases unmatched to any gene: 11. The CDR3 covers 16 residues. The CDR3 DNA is TGCGCCAGCAGCTCACATGGGACAGAACGGAATTCACCCCTCCACTTT. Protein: CASSSHGTERNSPLHF.

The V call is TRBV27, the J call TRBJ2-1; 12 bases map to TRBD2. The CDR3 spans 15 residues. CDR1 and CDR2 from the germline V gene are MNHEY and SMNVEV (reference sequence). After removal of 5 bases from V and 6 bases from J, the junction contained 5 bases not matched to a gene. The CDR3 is CASSVTSGSSNEQFF. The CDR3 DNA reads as TGTGCCAGCAGTGTGACTAGCGGGAGTTCCAATGAGCAGTTCTTC.

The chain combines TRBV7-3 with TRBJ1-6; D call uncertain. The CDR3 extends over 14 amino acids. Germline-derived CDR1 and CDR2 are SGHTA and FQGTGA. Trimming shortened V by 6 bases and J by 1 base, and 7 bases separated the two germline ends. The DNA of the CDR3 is TGTGCCAGCAGTGAGGATTCCTATAATTCACCCCTCCACTTT. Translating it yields CASSEDSYNSPLHF.